A selection of T cell receptor beta chains follows, all from one sample in a study of vaccination effects on CD4 cells after COVID-19. The repertoire was sequenced with immunoSEQ multiplex PCR; TCRdb's copy has only in-frame clones and lacks some. The table has roughly 21,000 clones, roughly 73% seen once. The antigens for these receptors are not known. Sequenced here: CD4+ T cells from PBMCs cultured with HCoV-NL63 spike peptides, sampled before COVID-19 vaccination. The origin of the receptors is a human donor who received a COVID-19 vaccine. The CDR3 runs from the conserved cysteine through the conserved F or W. Each record gives: CDR3 length, J gene, D gene, clone size, V gene, CDR3 protein, CDR3 DNA. D genes are given only for firm matches. Size is omitted from some rows. Given values are once, few, many or a class for expanded clones.

14	TRBJ2-5	-	-	TRBV6-6	CASSYPGVRETQYF	TGTGCCAGCAGTTACCCCGGGGTCCGGGAGACCCAGTACTTC
15	TRBJ2-2	-	-	TRBV30	CAWSVQGRNTGELFF	TGTGCCTGGAGTGTTCAGGGGCGGAACACCGGGGAGCTGTTTTTT
12	TRBJ1-5	-	-	TRBV28	CASRETNQPQHF	TGTGCCAGCAGAGAAACAAATCAGCCCCAGCATTTT
14	TRBJ2-1	TRBD1	-	TRBV9	CASSRDRVKDEQFF	TGTGCCAGCAGTCGGGACAGGGTTAAGGATGAGCAGTTCTTC
16	TRBJ2-3	-	-	TRBV28	CASSLGGAQNSDTQYF	TGTGCCAGCAGTTTAGGGGGGGCGCAGAATTCTGATACGCAGTATTTT
14	TRBJ1-2	TRBD1	-	TRBV6-5	CASSGQGRSSGYTF	TGTGCCAGCAGCGGACAGGGAAGAAGTAGTGGCTACACCTTC
13	TRBJ1-4	TRBD1	-	TRBV19	CAGSRGPGEKLFF	TGTGCCGGAAGCAGGGGGCCGGGTGAAAAACTGTTTTTT
17	TRBJ1-3	-	-	TRBV4-2	CASSQQAGKLSGNTIYF	TGTGCCAGCAGCCAACAGGCTGGGAAACTCTCTGGAAACACCATATATTTT
16	TRBJ1-4	-	once	TRBV5-8	CASSFGSDLLNEKLFF	TGTGCCAGCAGCTTTGGAAGTGACCTTTTAAATGAAAAACTGTTTTTT
14	TRBJ2-2	TRBD2	few	TRBV28	CASTLAGRTGELFF	TGTGCCAGCACGCTAGCGGGACGTACCGGGGAGCTGTTTTTT
13	TRBJ1-2	-	-	TRBV19	CASSLTSNYGYTF	TGTGCCAGTAGTTTGACATCTAACTATGGCTACACCTTC
15	TRBJ1-1	-	-	TRBV6-5	CASSSQGRGSTEAFF	TGTGCCAGCAGTTCCCAGGGGCGTGGAAGCACTGAAGCTTTCTTT
17	TRBJ1-2	TRBD1	-	TRBV4-2	CASSQDLGTGNNYGYTF	TGTGCCAGCAGCCAAGATCTCGGGACAGGAAATAACTATGGCTACACCTTC
14	TRBJ1-2	TRBD1	-	TRBV5-4	CASSLAGTAYGYTF	TGTGCCAGCAGCTTGGCAGGGACAGCCTATGGCTACACCTTC
14	TRBJ2-1	-	-	TRBV11-3	CASSHRSSYNEQFF	TGTGCCAGCAGCCACAGAAGCTCCTACAATGAGCAGTTCTTC